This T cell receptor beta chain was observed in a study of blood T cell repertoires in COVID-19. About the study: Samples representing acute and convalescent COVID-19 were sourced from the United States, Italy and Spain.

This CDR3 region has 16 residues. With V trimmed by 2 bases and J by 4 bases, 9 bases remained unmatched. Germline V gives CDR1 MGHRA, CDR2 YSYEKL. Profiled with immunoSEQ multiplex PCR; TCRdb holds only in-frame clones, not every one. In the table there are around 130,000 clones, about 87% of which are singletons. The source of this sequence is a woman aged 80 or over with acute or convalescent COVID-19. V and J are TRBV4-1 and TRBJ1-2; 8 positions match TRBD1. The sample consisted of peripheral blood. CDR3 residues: CASSQMGNRGAYGYTF. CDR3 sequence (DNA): TGCGCCAGCAGCCAAATGGGAAACAGGGGGGCCTATGGCTACACCTTC.